This T cell receptor beta chain was obtained from a study of blood T cell repertoires in COVID-19. The assay was immunoSEQ multiplex PCR, and TCRdb's table has in-frame clones only and misses some. Of nearly 250,000 clones in the sample, 70% to 90% are singletons; the top ten hold roughly 0.95%. The V end lost 7 bases, the J end lost 0 bases, and 9 bases lay between the germline ends. The CDR3 extends over 13 amino acids. Germline V CDR1 and CDR2: LNHDA, SQIVND (reference sequence). This clonotype originated in a man aged 50-59 years who had been exposed to COVID-19. Sequencing used PBMCs or T cells enriched from blood (not recorded which). The chain links TRBV19 to TRBJ1-1; D possibly corresponds to TRBD1 (5 bases). The CDR3 DNA is TGTGCCAGTATGCCAGGGCTGAACACTGAAGCTTTCTTT. It encodes CASMPGLNTEAFF.